The next 14 T cell receptor beta chains were all read from a single sample in a study of CD8+CD57+ T cells in acquired aplastic anemia. TCR beta VDJ and CDR3 were profiled, and genomic DNA was the template. TCRdb re-called the reads through MiXCR, storing one row per CDR3 protein. The table has 400,000 to 500,000 distinct CDR3 sequences, around 68% seen once. The material sequenced was sorted CD4+, CD8+, or CD8+CD57+ T cells (not recorded which) from PBMCs. All receptors derive from a human donor in good health, serving as a control.

The chain joins TRBV5-1 to TRBJ1-2; TRBD1 matches 11 bases. CDR1 is SGHRS and CDR2 is YFSETQ in the germline V gene. V shed 4 bases, J shed 8 bases, and the junction held 7 bases outside the gene matches. The CDR3 runs to 14 residues. The CDR3 loop reads CASSVGQGGGGYTF. DNA of the CDR3: TGCGCCAGCAGCGTGGGACAGGGGGGGGGGGGCTACACCTTC.

Turning to this clonotype: The CDR3 carries no conserved terminal phenylalanine or tryptophan, so it likely arises from a read error. The V call is TRBV11-1, the J call TRBJ1-2, with D unresolved. Germline-derived CDR1 and CDR2 are SGHAT and FQDESV (reference sequence). The V and J ends lost 3 bases and 3 bases respectively, with 8 bases between them. CDR3 length: 13 amino acids. The CDR3 DNA sequence: TGTGCCAGCAGCTTGGACGGCGACTATGGCTACACCATC. Translation gives CASSLDGDYGYTI.

The chain's CDR3 is CASSYNQVANEQYF. The CDR3 nucleotides read TGCGCCAGCAGCTACAACCAGGTGGCGAACGAGCAGTACTTC. The chain combines TRBV5-1 with TRBJ2-7; D remains ambiguous. The CDR3 is 14 residues long. Germline CDR1 is SGHRS and CDR2 is YFSETQ. V lost 3 bases and J 5 bases, leaving 15 bases between the germline ends.

The chain links TRBV20-1 to TRBJ1-1; D gene uncertain. Germline CDR1 is DFQATT and CDR2 is SNEGSKA (reference sequence). The V and J ends lost 3 bases and 4 bases respectively, with 9 bases between them. The CDR3 is 12 amino acids. CDR3 region: CSASVSGTEAFF. DNA of the CDR3: TGCAGTGCTAGCGTATCGGGCACTGAAGCTTTCTTT.

The gene calls are TRBV7-2 and TRBJ2-5; 7 bases line up with TRBD1. Germline-derived CDR1 and CDR2 are SGHTA and FQGNSA. The CDR3 loop spans 15 amino acids. With 2 bases clipped from V and 1 base from J, the junction kept 4 bases outside the gene matches. The CDR3 loop reads CASSLRAGGQETQYF. The CDR3 DNA sequence: TGTGCCAGCAGCTTAAGGGCAGGGGGCCAAGAGACCCAGTACTTC.

Concerning this clonotype: No conserved phenylalanine or tryptophan ends this CDR3, so it is likely a read error. No DNA is shown, since the ends of the CDR3 on it are uncertain; the CDR3 is the one TCRdb lists. This chain joins TRBV19 and TRBJ1-2; TRBD1 reflects the table's D call only, with no check against the DNA. Germline lookup yields CDR1 LNHDA and CDR2 SQIVND (reference sequence). The length of the CDR3 is 16 amino acids, counting both ends. This chain's CDR3 is CASSTRDRASLSKSAL.

V is TRBV5-6 and J is TRBJ1-3; D uncertain. From germline, CDR1 is SGHDT and CDR2 YYEEEE. CDR3 length equals 15 residues. V lost 1 base, J lost 0 bases, and 8 bases lay in between. The CDR3 DNA follows: TGTGCCAGCAGCTTGTCTCAGGTCTCTGGAAACACCATATATTTT. Its translation: CASSLSQVSGNTIYF.

The chain has TRBV7-2 and TRBJ2-7; no clear D. The CDR3 sequence is 14 residues long. The germline V gene encodes CDR1 SGHTA and CDR2 FQGNSA. The DNA of the CDR3 is TGTGCCAGCAGCTTAGGCAGCAGCTCCTACGAGCAGTTCGTC. Its protein product is CASSLGSSSYEQFV.

In its sample, this clonotype was seen many times. The chain carries TRBV4-1 and TRBJ2-7, with TRBD1 as a possible D gene (5 bases). Germline V gene lookup returns CDR1 MGHRA and CDR2 YSYEKL. The CDR3 totals 16 residues. V gave up 1 base and J gave up 7 bases, with 20 bases separating them. The CDR3 protein is CASSQVPRPGPSEQYF. The CDR3 coding sequence is TGCGCCAGCAGCCAAGTCCCCCGCCCAGGGCCATCGGAGCAGTACTTC.

Notes on this clonotype: One end of the junction does not line up with germline, which may come from a read error. The V call is TRBV3-1, the J call TRBJ1-1; D not resolved. The length of the CDR3 is 13 residues. CDR1 is LGHDT and CDR2 is YNNKEL in the germline V gene (reference sequence). CDR3 in DNA: TGTGCCAGCAGCCAAGTTCGCGGAGGCACAGCTTGCTTT. As protein: CASSQVRGGTACF.

The V and J genes are TRBV19 and TRBJ2-3, with D maybe TRBD1 (8 bases). Deletions cut 6 bases from V and 4 bases from J, with 23 bases between. The CDR3 extends over 17 amino acids. CDR1 and CDR2 (germline): LNHDA, SQIVND (reference sequence). As DNA, the CDR3 is TGTGCCAGTAGCGCCTTCGGGGGGACAGGAGATCCAGATACGCAGTATTTT. This gives the protein CASSAFGGTGDPDTQYF.

This chain joins TRBV12-3 or TRBV12-4 and TRBJ2-7; D not resolved. This CDR3 comprises 12 residues. Trimming left V 6 bases short and J 6 bases short, with 12 bases between. The CDR3 spells CASSPSGGEQYF. The DNA for the CDR3 is TGTGCCAGCAGCCCGTCAGGCGGCGAGCAGTACTTC.

V usage is TRBV11-2 and J usage is TRBJ2-7; perhaps D is TRBD1 or TRBD2 (5 bases each). Trimming took 5 bases from V and 0 from J, leaving 17 bases between them. The CDR3 is 16 residues long. Germline CDR1 and CDR2: SGHAT and FQNNGV. CDR3 sequence: CASSRPGQGASYEQYF. The CDR3 DNA is TGTGCCAGCAGCCGACCGGGGCAGGGCGCCTCCTACGAGCAGTACTTC.

A word on this clonotype: This CDR3 is missing its conserved last phenylalanine or tryptophan, likely due to a read error. It is unclear where the CDR3 begins or ends on the DNA, so no DNA is shown, and the CDR3 is as TCRdb lists it. The V and J genes are TRBV5-6 and TRBJ1-2; TRBD1 reflects the table's D call only, with no check against the DNA. CDR1 is SGHDT, CDR2 YYEEEE, per germline. The CDR3 spans 12 amino acids, including both terminal residues. The CDR3 sequence is CASSPGGDGYSY.